The sequence of this T cell receptor beta chain was determined in a study of long-term antiretroviral therapy in people with HIV. V lost 4 bases to trimming and J lost 8 bases; unmatched junction nucleotides: 7. CDR1 is SGHTA, CDR2 FQGNSA, per germline. CDR3 length equals 14 residues. At survey level, the immunoSEQ assay was run in its v3.0 version. Clones were sequenced by immunoSEQ multiplex PCR, and TCRdb holds only the in-frame ones, with some missing. The sample yields approximately 31,000 clones, more than 95% seen once. The chain uses TRBV7-2 and TRBJ1-4; 7 nucleotides align to TRBD1. The sequence came from a man younger than 45 with HIV. This material consisted of unsorted PBMCs, taken 6.9 years after starting antiretroviral therapy. CDR3 sequence: CASSSGQWTEKLFF. CDR3 DNA sequence: TGTGCCAGCAGCTCGGGACAGTGGACCGAAAAACTGTTTTTT.